Listed here are 2 T cell receptor beta chains from one sample, sequenced in a study of preoperative IRX-2 immunotherapy in early breast cancer. The method was immunoSEQ multiplex PCR; TCRdb's version includes in-frame clones alone and lacks a portion of them. The sample holds about 19,000 clones, approximately 80% seen once. Stated treatment: preoperative locoregional IRX-2 cytokine immunotherapy. The sequencing here drew on lymph node tissue, taken after IRX-2 immunotherapy. All receptors come from a human donor with breast cancer.

The chain combines TRBV11-3 with TRBJ2-1; D might be TRBD1 or TRBD2, each matching 7 bases. There are 18 residues in the CDR3. Germline CDR1 reads SGHNT; CDR2 reads YENEEA. Trimming pared 4 bases from V and 4 bases from J, leaving 23 bases between. As DNA, the CDR3 is TGTGCCAGCAGCTCAGGGGGTCTAGCGGTCCCGATTTACAATGAGCAGTTCTTC. Amino acids: CASSSGGLAVPIYNEQFF.

This rearrangement joins TRBV11-1 to TRBJ2-7; TRBD2 matches 7 bases. The V segment lost 4 bases and the J segment 5 bases; nucleotides outside the gene matches: 11. CDR3 size: 15 residues. CDR1 SGHAT and CDR2 FQDESV come from the germline V gene (reference sequence). CDR3 coding DNA: TGTGCCAGCAGCTCCATCCGCGGGAGTGGGGACGAGCAGTACTTC. Protein: CASSSIRGSGDEQYF. Variable domain in full (rest from reference TRBV11-1 and TRBJ2-7): EAEVAQSPRYKITEKSQAVAFWCDPISGHATLYWYRQILGQGPELLVQFQDESVVDDSQLPKDRFSAERLKGVDSTLKIQPAELGDSAMYLCASSSIRGSGDEQYFGPGTRLTVT.